This TCR beta chain was documented in a study of preoperative IRX-2 immunotherapy in early breast cancer. TCRdb keeps only in-frame clones here, not all; method: immunoSEQ multiplex PCR. Of roughly 43,000 clones listed, approximately 94% are singletons. Specified treatment: preoperative locoregional IRX-2 cytokine immunotherapy. Preoperative locoregional IRX-2 cytokine immunotherapy was tested in the phase Ib source study. This clone is large by share. The CDR3 runs to 15 residues. Trimming took off 1 base at V and 0 bases at J, with 9 bases between the two ends. Germline loops: CDR1 LNHNV, CDR2 YYDKDF (reference sequence).

The source of this sequence is a human donor with breast cancer. Sequenced here: tumor tissue, sampled after IRX-2 immunotherapy. The chain joins TRBV15 to TRBJ1-2; no clear D. The CDR3 region is CATSRVPRPNYGYTF. The CDR3 bases are TGTGCCACCAGCAGAGTCCCCCGGCCTAACTATGGCTACACCTTC.